These 15 T cell receptor beta chains originate from one sample sequenced in a study of identical twins' blood T cells. TCRdb called the 5' RACE reads again in MiXCR, with one record for every CDR3 protein. The table includes 400,000 or so distinct CDR3 sequences, roughly 31% detected once. The sample was PBMCs. All receptors come from a woman aged 18 to 55 in good health.

Comment on this clonotype: In this CDR3 the conserved last residue, phenylalanine or tryptophan, is missing, so a read error is likely. Written as DNA, the CDR3 is TGCAGCGCCACAGACGACTATGGCTACACCCTC. Translated: CSATDDYGYTL. V usage is TRBV29-1 and J usage is TRBJ1-2; no firm D call. Deletions cut 7 bases from V and 3 bases from J, with 9 bases between. Germline lookup yields CDR1 SQVTM and CDR2 ANQGSEA. There are 11 residues in the CDR3.

Comments on this clonotype: One junction end disagrees with the germline gene, perhaps due to a read error. This sequence joins TRBV20-1 and TRBJ2-1; TRBD2 is a possible D gene (6 bases). The CDR3 contains 15 residues. Germline V CDR1 and CDR2: DFQATT, SNEGSKA (reference sequence). The DNA for the CDR3 is TGCAGTGCTGCGGGGCCGGAAAGCTCCTACAATAAGCAGTTCTTC. Translation gives CSAAGPESSYNKQFF.

This clonotype appeared a few times. The genes are TRBV7-9 and TRBJ1-4; D ambiguous. V was cut by 5 bases and J by 2 bases, with 12 bases left in between. This CDR3 spans 15 amino acids. Per the germline V gene, CDR1 is SEHNR and CDR2 is FQNEAQ (reference sequence). CDR3 nucleotide sequence: TGTGCCAGCAGCCACGGGCCAACTACTAATGAAAAACTGTTTTTT. Amino acids: CASSHGPTTNEKLFF.

This clonotype appeared a few times. V usage is TRBV29-1 and J usage is TRBJ1-2; unclear D gene. Germline CDR1 SQVTM, CDR2 ANQGSEA. Trimming removed 4 bases at V and 4 bases at J, with 10 bases between. The CDR3 extends over 12 amino acids. The CDR3 protein is CSVGEPSYGYTF. In DNA, the CDR3 is TGCAGCGTTGGGGAGCCAAGCTATGGCTACACCTTC.

The chain carries TRBV14 and TRBJ1-4; D unclear. Germline loops: CDR1 SGHDN, CDR2 FVKESK. The V end was cut by 4 bases, the J end by 2 bases, with 11 bases between. The CDR3 has 15 amino acids. CDR3 coding DNA: TGTGCCAGCAGCCGTGGCGCAGTCACTAATGAAAAACTGTTTTTT. Residues: CASSRGAVTNEKLFF.

As to this clonotype: One end of the junction varies from germline; a read error may be responsible. The chain joins TRBV10-3 to TRBJ2-7; TRBD1 matches at 9 bases. The germline CDR1 and CDR2 sequences are ENHRY and SYGVKD. The CDR3 sequence is 14 residues long. CDR3 in DNA: TGTACCATCAGCGAAACGGGACAGGGCTACGAACAGTACTTC. Protein sequence: CTISETGQGYEQYF.

V is TRBV5-1 and J is TRBJ2-5; 7 positions agree with TRBD1. The V gene's germline CDR1 is SGHRS and CDR2 YFSETQ. Trimming removed 0 bases from V and 4 bases from J; junction bases left unmatched: 6. The CDR3 is 15 amino acids. For the CDR3, the DNA is TGCGCCAGCAGCTTGGCCGACAGGGACGGAGAGACCCAGTACTTC. As protein: CASSLADRDGETQYF. Looking up the rest from reference TRBV5-1 and TRBJ2-5 gives the full variable domain: KAGVTQTPRYLIKTRGQQVTLSCSPISGHRSVSWYQQTPGQGLQFLFEYFSETQRNKGNFPGRFSGRQFSNSRSEMNVSTLELGDSALYLCASSLADRDGETQYFGPGTRLLVL.

This clonotype has only a few counts. This rearrangement joins TRBV20-1 to TRBJ1-4; 7 nucleotides align to TRBD1. Germline V gene sequence: CDR1 DFQATT, CDR2 SNEGSKA (reference sequence). The V segment lost 1 base and the J segment 7 bases; nucleotides outside the gene matches: 3. This CDR3 has 13 residues. In DNA, the CDR3 is TGCAGTGCTAGAGTCGACAGGGTTGAAAAACTGTTTTTT. This codes for CSARVDRVEKLFF.

The chain links TRBV3-1 to TRBJ1-2; 8 nucleotides agree with TRBD1. From germline, CDR1 is LGHDT and CDR2 YNNKEL (reference sequence). The ends lost 4 bases at V and 5 bases at J; junction bases unmatched: 15. The CDR3 spans 17 residues. CDR3 sequence (DNA): TGTGCCAGCAGCCCACAGACAGGGGCCTTATCTTGGTATGGCTACACCTTC. It translates to CASSPQTGALSWYGYTF.

The chain is built from TRBV13 and TRBJ2-1; D not resolved. Germline CDR1 and CDR2: PRHDT and FYEKMQ (reference sequence). V lost 2 bases, J lost 0 bases, and 14 bases lay in between. The CDR3 is made up of 17 amino acids. The CDR3 DNA reads as TGTGCCAGCAGCTTAAAATTGATGGGAAGCTCCTACAATGAGCAGTTCTTC. Protein sequence: CASSLKLMGSSYNEQFF. Variable domain in full (rest from reference TRBV13 and TRBJ2-1): AAGVIQSPRHLIKEKRETATLKCYPIPRHDTVYWYQQGPGQDPQFLISFYEKMQSDKGSIPDRFSAQQFSDYHSELNMSSLELGDSALYFCASSLKLMGSSYNEQFFGPGTRLTVL.

This clonotype appeared a few times. The genes are TRBV11-2 and TRBJ1-2, with D tentatively TRBD1 (6 bases). The CDR3 runs to 15 residues. Germline V gene sequence: CDR1 SGHAT, CDR2 FQNNGV. Trimming left V 3 bases short and J 5 bases short, with 16 bases between. The CDR3 DNA sequence: TGTGCCAGCAGCTTCCAGGGCGGGGGCGGATATGGCTACACCTTC. Translation gives CASSFQGGGGYGYTF.

There are a few counts of this clonotype. DNA of the CDR3: TGTGCCTGGAGTGAAGGCAGCTACGAGCAGTACTTC. Protein: CAWSEGSYEQYF. The rearrangement links TRBV30 to TRBJ2-7; D gene uncertain. The CDR3 is 12 residues long. Trimming cost V 1 base and J 3 bases, with 7 bases left between them. Germline assignment: CDR1 GTSNPN and CDR2 SVGIG (reference sequence).

This clonotype came up a few times. This sequence joins TRBV20-1 and TRBJ2-3; no clear D gene. The CDR3 totals 14 residues. The germline V gene encodes CDR1 DFQATT and CDR2 SNEGSKA (reference sequence). The V and J ends lost 1 base and 2 bases respectively, with 10 bases between them. The CDR3 loop is CSARVWGYTDTQYF. DNA of the CDR3: TGCAGTGCTAGAGTGTGGGGTTACACAGATACGCAGTATTTT.

On this clonotype itself: This may be a read error: a much more frequent sequence differs by one nucleotide. The chain has TRBV11-2 and TRBJ2-2, with no clear D. Germline CDR1 reads SGHAT; CDR2 reads FQNNGV. This CDR3 contains 19 residues. CDR3 amino acids: CAISFAPWTAFPSPGELFF. DNA for the CDR3: TGTGCCATCAGCTTCGCTCCTTGGACGGCTTTCCCCAGTCCAGGGGAGCTGTTTTTT.

This clonotype was picked up a small number of times. The gene calls are TRBV20-1 and TRBJ2-7; a possible D gene is TRBD2 (6 bases). CDR3 length equals 15 residues. Germline V CDR1 and CDR2: DFQATT, SNEGSKA (reference sequence). V gave up 1 base and J gave up 1 base, with 14 bases separating them. CDR3 residues: CSARGRAGRSYEQYF. As DNA, the CDR3 is TGCAGTGCTAGAGGGAGGGCGGGGAGATCCTACGAGCAGTACTTC.